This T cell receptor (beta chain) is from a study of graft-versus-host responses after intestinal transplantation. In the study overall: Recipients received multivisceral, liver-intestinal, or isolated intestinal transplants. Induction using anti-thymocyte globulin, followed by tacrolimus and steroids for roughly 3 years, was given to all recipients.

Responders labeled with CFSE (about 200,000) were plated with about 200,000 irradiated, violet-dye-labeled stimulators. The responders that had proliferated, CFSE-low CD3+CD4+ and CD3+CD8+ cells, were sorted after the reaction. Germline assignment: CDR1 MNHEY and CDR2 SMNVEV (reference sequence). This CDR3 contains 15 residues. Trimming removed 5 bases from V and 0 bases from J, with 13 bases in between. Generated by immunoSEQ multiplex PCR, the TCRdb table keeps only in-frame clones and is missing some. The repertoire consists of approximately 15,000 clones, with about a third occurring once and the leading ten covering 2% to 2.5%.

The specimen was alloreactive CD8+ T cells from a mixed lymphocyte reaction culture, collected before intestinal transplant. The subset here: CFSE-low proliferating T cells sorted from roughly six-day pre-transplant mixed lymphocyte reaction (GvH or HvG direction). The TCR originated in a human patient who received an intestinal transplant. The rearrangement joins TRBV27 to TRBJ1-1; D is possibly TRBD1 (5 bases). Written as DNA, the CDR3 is TGTGCCAGCAGTCCCCCTGGGGCGATGAACACTGAAGCTTTCTTT. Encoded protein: CASSPPGAMNTEAFF.